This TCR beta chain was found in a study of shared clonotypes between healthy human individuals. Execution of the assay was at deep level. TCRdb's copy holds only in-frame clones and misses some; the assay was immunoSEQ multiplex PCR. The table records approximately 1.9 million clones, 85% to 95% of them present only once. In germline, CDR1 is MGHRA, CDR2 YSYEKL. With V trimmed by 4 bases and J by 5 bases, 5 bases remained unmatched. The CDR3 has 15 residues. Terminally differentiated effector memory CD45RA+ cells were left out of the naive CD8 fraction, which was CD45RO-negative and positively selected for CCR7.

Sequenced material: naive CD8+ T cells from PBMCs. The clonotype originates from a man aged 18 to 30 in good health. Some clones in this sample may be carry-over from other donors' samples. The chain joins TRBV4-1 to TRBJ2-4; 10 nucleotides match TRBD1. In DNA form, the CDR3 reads TGCGCCAGCAGCCTGGGGACAGGGGCCCAAAACATTCAGTACTTC. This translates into CASSLGTGAQNIQYF.